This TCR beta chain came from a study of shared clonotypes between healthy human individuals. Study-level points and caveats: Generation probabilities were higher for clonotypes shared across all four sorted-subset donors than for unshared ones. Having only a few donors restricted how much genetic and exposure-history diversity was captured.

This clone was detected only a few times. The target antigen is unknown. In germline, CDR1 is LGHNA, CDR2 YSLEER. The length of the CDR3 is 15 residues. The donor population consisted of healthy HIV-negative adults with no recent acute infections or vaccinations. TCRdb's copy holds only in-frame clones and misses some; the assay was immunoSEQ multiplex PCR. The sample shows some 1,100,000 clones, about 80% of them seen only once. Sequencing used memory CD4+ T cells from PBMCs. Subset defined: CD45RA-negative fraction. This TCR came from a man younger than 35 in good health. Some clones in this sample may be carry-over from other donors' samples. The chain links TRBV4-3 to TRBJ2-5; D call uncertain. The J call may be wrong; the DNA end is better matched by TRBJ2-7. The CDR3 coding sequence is TGCGCCAGCAGCCAAGGGCAGCCGAACGCCAACGAGCAGTACTTC. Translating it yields CASSQGQPNANEQYF.